This record concerns one TCR beta chain sequence. The sample holds many counts of this clonotype. The specificity of this receptor is unknown. No qualities accompany the bases; no much larger clone lies one base away. The library was produced with 5' RACE. The sequencing machine was a NextSeq 500. In the TCR library protocol, a unique molecular identifier was attached to each TCR cDNA molecule so that PCR and sequencing errors could be corrected. Concerning the study's data processing: Decombinator tools were used for TCR identification, UMI-based error correction and CDR3 extraction. Expanded TCRs were defined as those above a frequency of 2 per 1,000, corresponding to the top 1% of the tumor frequency distribution. Rényi diversity was computed with the R vegan package after subsampling each repertoire 100 times to 5,000 TCRs. CDR3 similarity networks were constructed using string-kernel similarity of amino acid triplets, with links drawn between CDR3s whose pairwise similarity was above 0.82. TCRdb's own reprocessing of the public reads used fastp at Q25 and MiXCR and kept productive beta chains. Duplicate CDR3 protein sequences are folded into a single record with the most common DNA and genes. The V and J calls here are based on TCRdb, not the publication. The sample contains fewer than 20,000 distinct CDR3 sequences, over 20% of them found a single time. Of the sample, about 19% falls within the top ten clones.

These data come from a study of spatial heterogeneity in lung cancer (dated by TCRdb to about 2019). For the wider study: Beta-chain transcripts were consistently detected in greater numbers than alpha-chain transcripts, which likely reflects a higher abundance of beta-chain transcripts. In the raw uncorrected reads, each unique combination of TCR and UMI appeared more than ten times on average. In non-small cell lung cancer, the study made a quantitative comparison of TCR alpha and beta repertoires among multiple tumor regions, matched nontumor lung and blood. Nonsynonymous mutation counts, determined by whole-exome sequencing of tumor tissue, were related to features of the TCR repertoire. At surgery, both alpha and beta chains were TCR-sequenced in roughly 200 tumor regions, about 64 matched nontumor lung samples and over 50 PBMC samples. The paper as a whole reports these results and caveats: Ubiquitous expanded tumor TCRs were detected in blood more often at tumor resection than at routine follow-up. Additional single-cell paired TCR alpha and beta sequencing was considered necessary to confirm, at a functional level, the hypothesis that regional TCRs recognize regional mutations.

The intended sense of this specimen's time point label: sample taken at primary tumor resection. For TCR sequencing, whole RNA was extracted from tumor and nontumor lung tissue, or from cryopreserved PBMC samples, and no cell sorting was done. Samples were obtained from 65 to 90 patients with early-stage, untreated non-small cell lung cancer from the lung TRACERx cohort. Patients were selected for TCR sequencing only if sufficient RNA was available from at least two tumor regions. The CDR3 starts with the cysteine, ends with the phenylalanine, and has 14 residues. Only CDR3 DNA is held: 42 bases, read in frame from base 1. Reading the germline V gene gives CDR1 MNHEY and CDR2 SVGEGT. The V end gives up 8 bases and the J end 5 bases, leaving 11 bases in the junction not matched to a gene.

The receptor was isolated from a female donor with early-stage non-small cell lung cancer. Recombination connected TRBV6-2 or TRBV6-3 to TRBJ2-7; 8 bases in the middle match TRBD1. This sample comprised PBMCs, obtained at surgery. The CDR3 amino acid sequence is: CASRYRDRYHEQYF. The bases read TGTGCCAGCCGATATCGGGACAGGTACCACGAGCAGTACTTC.